This T cell receptor (beta chain) appears in the sequencing data of a study of T cell repertoires in ileal Crohn's disease. The method was immunoSEQ multiplex PCR; TCRdb's version includes in-frame clones alone and lacks a portion of them. This sample has some 3,500 clones, with approximately 80% found just once. The length of the CDR3 is 15 residues. V was cut by 5 bases and J by 0 bases, with 11 bases left in between. Germline V gene sequence: CDR1 SGHRS, CDR2 YFSETQ. The sorted cells were lamina propria lymphocytes from surgical specimens, first isolated by density gradient. Sequenced input: CD4+ T cells sorted from the ileum. The TCR originated in an adult with Crohn's disease. The chain couples TRBV5-1 to TRBJ2-2, with D perhaps TRBD1 (5 bases). For the CDR3, the DNA is TGCGCCAGCAGAAGACAGCCCTCGAACACCGGGGAGCTGTTTTTT. It encodes CASRRQPSNTGELFF.